This T cell receptor beta chain was captured in a study of T cells in Graves' hyperthyroidism and ophthalmopathy. Aged 18 to 65, the patients had hyperthyroidism that was newly diagnosed and had lasted under 2 months. Overall study results and limits: Most thyroid clonotypes with frequency above 0.001 were detected in blood.

This clonotype was picked up a small number of times. Its antigen is not known. Amplification of TCR beta CDR3 regions was performed using RNA transcripts as template. First-round RT-PCR of the TCR CDR3 relied on the HTBI primer set. One entry per CDR3 protein, called by TCRdb with MiXCR from the multiplex PCR reads. Seen here are around 420,000 distinct CDR3 sequences, less than 20% observed once, and the top ten hold 13% to 15%. This clonotype originated in a young woman with Graves' hyperthyroidism. The sequenced sample was blood.

This chain's CDR3 is CASSFAPTGIHYNEQFF. The DNA for the CDR3 is TGTGCCAGCAGCTTCGCTCCCACAGGGATTCACTACAATGAGCAGTTCTTC. This chain uses TRBV7-9 with TRBJ2-1; a possible D gene is TRBD1 (6 bases). Trimming stripped 3 bases from V and 3 bases from J, with 18 bases between. Germline lookup yields CDR1 SEHNR and CDR2 FQNEAQ (reference sequence). CDR3 length: 17 residues.